This T cell receptor (beta chain) came from a study of blood T cell repertoires in COVID-19. Background on the study: Acute and convalescent COVID-19 specimens originated in the United States, Italy and Spain. Sample material is recorded as cDNA or gDNA derived from T cells, B-cell-depleted T cells, or PBMCs.

With V trimmed by 0 bases and J by 2 bases, 2 bases remained unmatched. CDR3 length equals 15 residues. The germline V gene encodes CDR1 MRHNA and CDR2 SNTAGT. Original handling: It was from reference gene primer amplification that nucleated cell counts were estimated. Generated by immunoSEQ multiplex PCR, the TCRdb table keeps only in-frame clones and is missing some. V, J and clone size were drawn from that table, and D and trimming were deduced from the DNA. The data show approximately 62,000 clones, approximately 90% seen once. This rearrangement joins TRBV6-4 to TRBJ1-2; 8 bases are shared with TRBD1. Sequenced input: peripheral blood. This clonotype was obtained from a human donor with active COVID-19. The donor label of this sample is uncertain. The CDR3 DNA follows: TGTGCCAGCAGTGACTCCCCAGGGGGCAACTATGGCTACACCTTC. Its translation: CASSDSPGGNYGYTF.